The entry that follows covers one T cell receptor beta chain sequence. The target antigen is unknown. With a J-beta primer mix and a sample-barcoded 5' primer, a second PCR ran 7 to 11 cycles. Using its own MiXCR run on the 5' RACE reads, TCRdb lists one record per CDR3 protein. The sample carries some 800,000 distinct CDR3 sequences, around 25% recorded once. This specimen belongs to a study of blood T cells in healthy people across ages. General study points: Among long-lived donors, naive CD4+ cells were more numerous and diversity higher than in aged donors.

Deletions cut 0 bases from V and 6 bases from J, with 9 bases between. Germline values: CDR1 SGHKS, CDR2 YYEKEE (reference sequence). The CDR3 sequence is 14 residues long. This same sample was also taken into another study, of T cells of mothers and their children.

The sequence was obtained from a boy between 10 and 17 years old in good health. The sequenced sample consisted of blood. V is TRBV5-5 and J is TRBJ1-4; D is undetermined. The DNA of the CDR3 is TGTGCCAGCAGCTTGGTAGGGTTGGATGAAAAACTGTTTTTT. It translates to CASSLVGLDEKLFF.